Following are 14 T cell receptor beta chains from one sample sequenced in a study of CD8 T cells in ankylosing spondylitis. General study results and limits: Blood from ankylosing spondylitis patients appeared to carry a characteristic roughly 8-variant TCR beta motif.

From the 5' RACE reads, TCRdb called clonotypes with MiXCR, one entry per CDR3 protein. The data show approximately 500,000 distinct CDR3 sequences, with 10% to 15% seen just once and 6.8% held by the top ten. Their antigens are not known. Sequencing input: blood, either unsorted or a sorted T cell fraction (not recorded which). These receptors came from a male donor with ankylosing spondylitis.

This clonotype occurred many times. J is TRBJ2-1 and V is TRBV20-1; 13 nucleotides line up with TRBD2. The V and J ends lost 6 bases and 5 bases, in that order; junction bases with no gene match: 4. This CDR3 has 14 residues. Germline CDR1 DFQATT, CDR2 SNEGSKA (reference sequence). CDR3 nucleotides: TGCAGTGCAACTAGCGGGAGGGTCCACAATGAGCAGTTCTTC. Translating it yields CSATSGRVHNEQFF.

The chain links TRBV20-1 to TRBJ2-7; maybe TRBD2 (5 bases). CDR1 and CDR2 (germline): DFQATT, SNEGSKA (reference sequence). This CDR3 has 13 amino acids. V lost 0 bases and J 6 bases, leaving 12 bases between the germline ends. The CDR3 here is CSARDGVVGEQYF. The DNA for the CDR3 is TGCAGTGCTAGAGACGGGGTGGTAGGCGAGCAGTACTTC.

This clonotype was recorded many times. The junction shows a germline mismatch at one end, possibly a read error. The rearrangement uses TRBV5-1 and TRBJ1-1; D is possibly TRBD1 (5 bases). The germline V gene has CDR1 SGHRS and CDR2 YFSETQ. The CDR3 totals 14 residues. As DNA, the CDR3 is TGTGCCAGCAGCTTAGACAGAATGAACACTGAAGCTTTCTTT. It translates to CASSLDRMNTEAFF. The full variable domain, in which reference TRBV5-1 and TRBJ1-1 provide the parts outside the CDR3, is KAGVTQTPRYLIKTRGQQVTLSCSPISGHRSVSWYQQTPGQGLQFLFEYFSETQRNKGNFPGRFSGRQFSNSRSEMNVSTLELGDSALYLCASSLDRMNTEAFFGQGTRLTVV.

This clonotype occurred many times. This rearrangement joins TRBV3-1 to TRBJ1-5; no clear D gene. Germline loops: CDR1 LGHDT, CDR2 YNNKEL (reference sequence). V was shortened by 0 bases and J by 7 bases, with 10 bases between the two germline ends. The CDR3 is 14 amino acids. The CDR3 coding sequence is TGTGCCAGCAGCCAAGATCTAACCCGGCAGCCCCAGCATTTT. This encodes CASSQDLTRQPQHF.

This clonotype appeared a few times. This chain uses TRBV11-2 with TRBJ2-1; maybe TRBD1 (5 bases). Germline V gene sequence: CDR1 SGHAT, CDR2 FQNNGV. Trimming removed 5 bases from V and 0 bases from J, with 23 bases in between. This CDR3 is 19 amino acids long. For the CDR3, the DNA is TGTGCCAGCAGCCGGCAGTCAGGGCTCGCACTTAGCTCCTACAATGAGCAGTTCTTC. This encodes CASSRQSGLALSSYNEQFF.

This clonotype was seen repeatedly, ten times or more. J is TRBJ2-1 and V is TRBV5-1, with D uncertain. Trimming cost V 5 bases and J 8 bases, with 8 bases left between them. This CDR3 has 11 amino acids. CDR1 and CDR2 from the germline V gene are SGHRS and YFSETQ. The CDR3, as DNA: TGCGCCAGCAGTAATGCTGATGAGCAGTTCTTC. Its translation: CASSNADEQFF.

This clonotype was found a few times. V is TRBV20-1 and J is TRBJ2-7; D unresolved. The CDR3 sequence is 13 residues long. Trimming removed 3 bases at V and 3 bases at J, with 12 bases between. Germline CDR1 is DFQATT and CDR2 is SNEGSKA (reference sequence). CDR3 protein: CSASPIGSYEQYV. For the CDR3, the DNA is TGCAGTGCTAGCCCGATTGGAAGCTACGAGCAGTACGTC.

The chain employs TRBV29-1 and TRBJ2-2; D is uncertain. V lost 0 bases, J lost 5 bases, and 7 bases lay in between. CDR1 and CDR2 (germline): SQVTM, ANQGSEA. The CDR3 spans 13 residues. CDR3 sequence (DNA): TGCAGCGTTGAAGATCTTGTTACCGGGGAGCTGTTTTTT. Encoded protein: CSVEDLVTGELFF.

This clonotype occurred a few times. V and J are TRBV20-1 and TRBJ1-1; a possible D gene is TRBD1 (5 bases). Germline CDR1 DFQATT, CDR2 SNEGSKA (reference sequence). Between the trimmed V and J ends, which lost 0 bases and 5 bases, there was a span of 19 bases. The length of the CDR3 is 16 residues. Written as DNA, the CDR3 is TGCAGTGCTAGAGATTTTACTCCCCAGGGCTGGACTGAAGCTTTCTTT. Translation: CSARDFTPQGWTEAFF.

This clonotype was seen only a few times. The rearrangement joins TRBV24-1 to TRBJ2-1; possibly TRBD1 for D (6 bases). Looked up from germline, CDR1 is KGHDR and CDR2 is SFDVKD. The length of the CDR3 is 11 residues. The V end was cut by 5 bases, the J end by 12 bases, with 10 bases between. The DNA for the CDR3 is TGTGCCACCAGTGGTGGACAGCGGCAGTTCTTC. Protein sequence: CATSGGQRQFF.

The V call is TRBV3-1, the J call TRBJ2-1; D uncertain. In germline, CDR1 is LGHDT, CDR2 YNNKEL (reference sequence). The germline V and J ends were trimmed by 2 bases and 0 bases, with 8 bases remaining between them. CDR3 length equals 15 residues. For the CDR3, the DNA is TGTGCCAGCAGCCAATTCCGGAGCTCCTACAATGAGCAGTTCTTC. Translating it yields CASSQFRSSYNEQFF.

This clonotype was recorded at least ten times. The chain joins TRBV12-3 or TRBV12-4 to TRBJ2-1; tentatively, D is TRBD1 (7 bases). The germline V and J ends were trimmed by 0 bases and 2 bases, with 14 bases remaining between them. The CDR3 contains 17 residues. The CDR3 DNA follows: TGTGCCAGCAGTTTAGCTCAGGGGGGAGCCGCCTACAATGAGCAGTTCTTC. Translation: CASSLAQGGAAYNEQFF.

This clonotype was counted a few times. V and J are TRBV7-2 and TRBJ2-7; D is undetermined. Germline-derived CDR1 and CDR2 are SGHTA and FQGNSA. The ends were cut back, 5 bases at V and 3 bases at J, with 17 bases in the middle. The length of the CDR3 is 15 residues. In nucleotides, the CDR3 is TGTGCCAGCAGCCTAGAGGCTGGATGGGGCTACGAGCAGTACTTC. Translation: CASSLEAGWGYEQYF.

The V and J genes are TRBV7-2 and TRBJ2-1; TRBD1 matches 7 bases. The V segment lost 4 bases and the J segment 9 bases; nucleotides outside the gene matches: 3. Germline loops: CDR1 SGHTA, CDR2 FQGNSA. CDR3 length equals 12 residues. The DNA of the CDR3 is TGTGCCAGCAGCTCCTCAGGGGGTGAGCAGTTCTTC. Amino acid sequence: CASSSSGGEQFF.